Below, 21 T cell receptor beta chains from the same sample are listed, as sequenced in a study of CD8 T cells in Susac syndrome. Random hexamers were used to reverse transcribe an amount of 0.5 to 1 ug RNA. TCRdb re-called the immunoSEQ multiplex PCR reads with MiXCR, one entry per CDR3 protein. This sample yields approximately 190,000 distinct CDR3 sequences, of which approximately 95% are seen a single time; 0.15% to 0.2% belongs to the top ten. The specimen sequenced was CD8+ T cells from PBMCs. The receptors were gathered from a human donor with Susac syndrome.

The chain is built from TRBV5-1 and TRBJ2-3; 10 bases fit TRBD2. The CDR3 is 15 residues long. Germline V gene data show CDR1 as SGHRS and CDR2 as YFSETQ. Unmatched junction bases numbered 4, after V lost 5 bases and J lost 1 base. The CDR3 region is CASRSGTSGTDTQYF. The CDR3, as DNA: TGCGCCAGCAGATCCGGGACTAGCGGCACAGATACGCAGTATTTT.

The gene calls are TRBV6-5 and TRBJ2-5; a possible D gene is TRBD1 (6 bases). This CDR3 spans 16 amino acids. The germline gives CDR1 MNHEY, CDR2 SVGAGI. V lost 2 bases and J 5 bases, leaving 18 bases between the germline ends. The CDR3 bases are TGTGCCAGCAGTTACGGGCAGGGGTACGGTTTGGAGACCCAGTACTTC. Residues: CASSYGQGYGLETQYF.

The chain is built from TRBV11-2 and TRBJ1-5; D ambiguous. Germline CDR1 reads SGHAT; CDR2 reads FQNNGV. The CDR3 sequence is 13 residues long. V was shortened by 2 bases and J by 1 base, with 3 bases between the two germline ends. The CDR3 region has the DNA TGTGCCAGCAGCTTAACGAGCAATCAGCCCCAGCATTTT. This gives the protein CASSLTSNQPQHF.

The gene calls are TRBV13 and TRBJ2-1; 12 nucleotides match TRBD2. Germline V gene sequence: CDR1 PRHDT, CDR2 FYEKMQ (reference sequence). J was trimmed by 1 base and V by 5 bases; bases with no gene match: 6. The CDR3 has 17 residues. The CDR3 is CASSRPTSGSSYNEQFF. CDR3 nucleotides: TGTGCCAGCAGCCGGCCGACTAGCGGGAGTTCCTACAATGAGCAGTTCTTC. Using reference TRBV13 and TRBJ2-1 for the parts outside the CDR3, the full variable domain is AAGVIQSPRHLIKEKRETATLKCYPIPRHDTVYWYQQGPGQDPQFLISFYEKMQSDKGSIPDRFSAQQFSDYHSELNMSSLELGDSALYFCASSRPTSGSSYNEQFFGPGTRLTVL.

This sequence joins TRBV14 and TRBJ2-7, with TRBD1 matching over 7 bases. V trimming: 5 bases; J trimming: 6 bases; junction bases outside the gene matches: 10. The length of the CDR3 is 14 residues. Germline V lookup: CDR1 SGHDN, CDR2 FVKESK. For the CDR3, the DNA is TGTGCCAGCAGCTATTCAAGGGGGCGCGTCGAGCAGTACTTC. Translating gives CASSYSRGRVEQYF.

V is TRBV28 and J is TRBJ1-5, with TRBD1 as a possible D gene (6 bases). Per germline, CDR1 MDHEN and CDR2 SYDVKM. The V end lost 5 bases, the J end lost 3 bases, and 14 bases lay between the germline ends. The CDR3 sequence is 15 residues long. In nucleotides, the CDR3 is TGTGCCAGCAGTACCGAAGGACAGCTCAATCAGCCCCAGCATTTT. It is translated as CASSTEGQLNQPQHF.

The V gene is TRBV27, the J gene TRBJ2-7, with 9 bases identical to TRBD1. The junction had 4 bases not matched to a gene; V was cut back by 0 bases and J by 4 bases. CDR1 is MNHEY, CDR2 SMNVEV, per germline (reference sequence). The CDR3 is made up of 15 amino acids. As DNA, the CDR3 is TGTGCCAGCAGTTTATCCGGGACAGGGCCGTACGAGCAGTACTTC. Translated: CASSLSGTGPYEQYF.

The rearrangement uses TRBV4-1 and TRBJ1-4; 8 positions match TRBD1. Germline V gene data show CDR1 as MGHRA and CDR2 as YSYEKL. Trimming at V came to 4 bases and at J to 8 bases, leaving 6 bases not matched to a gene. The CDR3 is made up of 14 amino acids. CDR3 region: CASSPLTGDEKLFF. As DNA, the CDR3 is TGCGCCAGCAGCCCACTGACAGGGGACGAAAAACTGTTTTTT.

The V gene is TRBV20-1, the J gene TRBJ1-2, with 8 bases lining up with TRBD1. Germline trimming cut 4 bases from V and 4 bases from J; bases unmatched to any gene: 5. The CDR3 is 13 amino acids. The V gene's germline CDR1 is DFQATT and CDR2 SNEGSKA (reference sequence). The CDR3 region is CSATLGTGYGYTF. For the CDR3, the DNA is TGCAGTGCTACCCTCGGGACAGGCTATGGCTACACCTTC.

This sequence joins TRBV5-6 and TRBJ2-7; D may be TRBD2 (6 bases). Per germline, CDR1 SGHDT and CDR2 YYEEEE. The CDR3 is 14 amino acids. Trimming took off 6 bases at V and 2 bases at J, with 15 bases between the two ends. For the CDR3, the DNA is TGTGCCAGCACCTCCGAGGACTACGCCTACGAGCAGTACTTC. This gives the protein CASTSEDYAYEQYF.

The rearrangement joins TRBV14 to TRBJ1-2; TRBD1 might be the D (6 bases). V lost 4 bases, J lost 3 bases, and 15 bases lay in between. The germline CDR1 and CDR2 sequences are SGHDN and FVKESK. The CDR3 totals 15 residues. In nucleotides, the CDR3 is TGTGCCAGCAGCCCGTATCGGGGGCAGGACTATGGCTACACCTTC. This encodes CASSPYRGQDYGYTF. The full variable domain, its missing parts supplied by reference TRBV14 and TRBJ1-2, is EAGVTQFPSHSVIEKGQTVTLRCDPISGHDNLYWYRRVMGKEIKFLLHFVKESKQDESGMPNNRFLAERTGGTYSTLKVQPAELEDSGVYFCASSPYRGQDYGYTFGSGTRLTVV.

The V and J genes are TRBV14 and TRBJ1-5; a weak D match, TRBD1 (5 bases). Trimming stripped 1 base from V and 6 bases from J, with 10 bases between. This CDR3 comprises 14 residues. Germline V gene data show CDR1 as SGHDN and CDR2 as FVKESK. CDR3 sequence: CASSQGGASQPQHF. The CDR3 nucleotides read TGTGCCAGCAGCCAAGGTGGGGCGAGTCAGCCCCAGCATTTT.

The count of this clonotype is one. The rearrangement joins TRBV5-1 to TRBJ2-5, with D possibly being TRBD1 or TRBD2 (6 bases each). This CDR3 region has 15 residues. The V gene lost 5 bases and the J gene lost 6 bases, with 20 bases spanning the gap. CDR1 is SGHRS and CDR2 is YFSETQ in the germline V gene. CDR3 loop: CASRPGALGVKTQYF. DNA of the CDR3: TGCGCCAGCAGACCGGGGGCGCTAGGAGTGAAGACCCAGTACTTC.

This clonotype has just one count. The CDR3 region is CASSLSQGAGQPQHF. The CDR3 DNA reads TGTGCCAGCAGCTTATCACAGGGTGCTGGGCAGCCCCAGCATTTT. The chain uses TRBV7-9 and TRBJ1-5; D is possibly TRBD1 (6 bases). Germline-derived CDR1 and CDR2 are SEHNR and FQNEAQ (reference sequence). The V and J ends lost 2 bases and 7 bases respectively, with 15 bases between them. This CDR3 has 15 amino acids.

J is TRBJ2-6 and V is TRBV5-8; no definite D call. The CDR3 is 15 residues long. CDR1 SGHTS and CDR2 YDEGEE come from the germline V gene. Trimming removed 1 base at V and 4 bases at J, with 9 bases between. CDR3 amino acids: CASSLFLRGANVLTF. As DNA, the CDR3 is TGTGCCAGCAGCTTGTTTCTCCGGGGGGCCAACGTCCTGACTTTC.

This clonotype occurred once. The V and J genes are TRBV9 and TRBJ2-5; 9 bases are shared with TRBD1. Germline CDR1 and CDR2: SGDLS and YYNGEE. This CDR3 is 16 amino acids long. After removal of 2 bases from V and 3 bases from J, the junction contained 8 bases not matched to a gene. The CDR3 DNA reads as TGTGCCAGCAGCGTCTCCGGGACAGGGATAGAAGAGACCCAGTACTTC. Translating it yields CASSVSGTGIEETQYF.

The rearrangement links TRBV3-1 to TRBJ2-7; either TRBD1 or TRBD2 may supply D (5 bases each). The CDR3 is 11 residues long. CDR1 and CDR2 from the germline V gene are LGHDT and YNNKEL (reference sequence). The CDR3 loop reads CASGTSYEQYF. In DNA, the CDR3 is TGTGCATCCGGGACCTCCTACGAGCAGTACTTC.

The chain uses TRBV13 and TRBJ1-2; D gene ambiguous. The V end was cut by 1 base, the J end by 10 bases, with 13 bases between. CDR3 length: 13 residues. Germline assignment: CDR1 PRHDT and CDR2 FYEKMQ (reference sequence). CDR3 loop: CASSLESIGVYTF. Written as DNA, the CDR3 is TGTGCCAGCAGCTTAGAATCGATTGGGGTCTACACCTTC.

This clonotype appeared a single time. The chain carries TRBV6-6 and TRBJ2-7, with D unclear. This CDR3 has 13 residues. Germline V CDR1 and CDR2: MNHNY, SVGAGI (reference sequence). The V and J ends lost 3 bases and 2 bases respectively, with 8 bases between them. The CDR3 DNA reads TGTGCCAGCAGTTATTGGCAAGCCTACGAGCAGTACTTC. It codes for CASSYWQAYEQYF.

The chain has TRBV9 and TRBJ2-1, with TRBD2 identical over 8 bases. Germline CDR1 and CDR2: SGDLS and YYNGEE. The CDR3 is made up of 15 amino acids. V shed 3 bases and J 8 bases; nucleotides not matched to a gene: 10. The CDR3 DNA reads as TGTGCCAGCAGCGGGCCGACTAGCGTCAGACATGAGCAGTTCTTC. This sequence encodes CASSGPTSVRHEQFF.

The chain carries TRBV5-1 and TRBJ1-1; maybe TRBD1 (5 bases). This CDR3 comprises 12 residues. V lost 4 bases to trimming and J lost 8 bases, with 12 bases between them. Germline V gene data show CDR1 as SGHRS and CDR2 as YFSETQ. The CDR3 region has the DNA TGCGCCAGCAGCCTCCGGGACTTAGAAGCTTTCTTT. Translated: CASSLRDLEAFF.